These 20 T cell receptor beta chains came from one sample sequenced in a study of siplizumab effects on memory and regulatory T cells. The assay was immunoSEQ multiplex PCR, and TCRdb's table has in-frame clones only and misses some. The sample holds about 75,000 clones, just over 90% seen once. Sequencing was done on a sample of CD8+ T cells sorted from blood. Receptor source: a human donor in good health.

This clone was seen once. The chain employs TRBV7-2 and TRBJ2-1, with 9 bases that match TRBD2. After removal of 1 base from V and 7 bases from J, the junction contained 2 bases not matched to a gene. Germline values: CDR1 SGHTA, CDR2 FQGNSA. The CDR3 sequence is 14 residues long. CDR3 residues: CASSLGGGANEQFF. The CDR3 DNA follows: TGTGCCAGCAGCTTAGGCGGGGGGGCGAATGAGCAGTTCTTC.

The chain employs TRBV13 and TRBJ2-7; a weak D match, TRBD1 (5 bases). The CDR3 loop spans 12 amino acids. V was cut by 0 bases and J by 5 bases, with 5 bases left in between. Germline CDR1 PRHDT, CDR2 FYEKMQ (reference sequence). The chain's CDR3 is CASSLGRDEQYF. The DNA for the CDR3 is TGTGCCAGCAGCTTAGGCAGGGACGAGCAGTACTTC.

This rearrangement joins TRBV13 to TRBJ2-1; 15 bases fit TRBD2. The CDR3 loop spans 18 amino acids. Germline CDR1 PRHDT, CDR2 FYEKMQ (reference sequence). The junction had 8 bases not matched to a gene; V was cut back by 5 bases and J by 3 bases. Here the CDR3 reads CASSATGTSGGHYNEQFF. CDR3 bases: TGTGCCAGCAGCGCCACCGGGACTAGCGGGGGGCACTACAATGAGCAGTTCTTC.

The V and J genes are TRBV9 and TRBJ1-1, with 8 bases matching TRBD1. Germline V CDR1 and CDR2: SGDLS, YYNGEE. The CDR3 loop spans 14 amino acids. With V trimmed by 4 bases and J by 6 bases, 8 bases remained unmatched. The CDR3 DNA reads TGTGCCAGCAGCTCCCAGGGGGCAAATTCTGAAGCTTTCTTT. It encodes CASSSQGANSEAFF.

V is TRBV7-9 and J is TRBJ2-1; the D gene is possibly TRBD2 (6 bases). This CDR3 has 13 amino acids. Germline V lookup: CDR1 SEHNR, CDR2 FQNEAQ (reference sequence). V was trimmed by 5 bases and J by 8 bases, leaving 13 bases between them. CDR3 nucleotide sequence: TGTGCCAGCAGCCTTCCTAGCGACGATGAGCAGTTCTTC. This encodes CASSLPSDDEQFF. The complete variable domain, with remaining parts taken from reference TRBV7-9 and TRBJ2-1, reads DTGVSQNPRHKITKRGQNVTFRCDPISEHNRLYWYRQTLGQGPEFLTYFQNEAQLEKSRLLSDRFSAERPKGSFSTLEIQRTEQGDSAMYLCASSLPSDDEQFFGPGTRLTVL.

The CDR3 DNA reads as TGTGCCAGCAGCCTGGAAGGGGATGAGCAGTTCTTC. Residues: CASSLEGDEQFF. The chain joins TRBV7-3 to TRBJ2-1; tentatively, D is TRBD1 (5 bases). V gave up 5 bases and J gave up 8 bases, with 10 bases separating them. The CDR3 sequence is 12 residues long. Germline CDR1 SGHTA, CDR2 FQGTGA. Full variable domain (missing parts from reference TRBV7-3 and TRBJ2-1): GAGVSQTPSNKVTEKGKYVELRCDPISGHTALYWYRQSLGQGPEFLIYFQGTGAADDSGLPNDRFFAVRPEGSVSTLKIQRTERGDSAVYLCASSLEGDEQFFGPGTRLTVL.

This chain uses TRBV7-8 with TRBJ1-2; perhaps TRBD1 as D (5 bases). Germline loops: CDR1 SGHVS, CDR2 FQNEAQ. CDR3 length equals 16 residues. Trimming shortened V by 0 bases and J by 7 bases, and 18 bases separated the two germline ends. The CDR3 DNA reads TGTGCCAGCAGCTTAGCGCGGGAGGGCGAAAGGGGTGGCTACACCTTC. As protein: CASSLAREGERGGYTF.

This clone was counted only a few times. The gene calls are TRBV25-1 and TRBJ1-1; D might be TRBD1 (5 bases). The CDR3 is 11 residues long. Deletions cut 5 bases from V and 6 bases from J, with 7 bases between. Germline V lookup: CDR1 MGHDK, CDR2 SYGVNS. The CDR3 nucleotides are TGTGCCAGCAGTAGGGGTTCTGAAGCTTTCTTT. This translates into CASSRGSEAFF.

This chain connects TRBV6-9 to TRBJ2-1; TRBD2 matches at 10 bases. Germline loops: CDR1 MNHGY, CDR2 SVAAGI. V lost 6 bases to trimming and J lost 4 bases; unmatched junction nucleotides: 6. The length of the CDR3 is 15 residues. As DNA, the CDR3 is TGTGCCAGCAGCTCTAGCGGGGGCGAATACAATGAGCAGTTCTTC. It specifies CASSSSGGEYNEQFF.

In DNA, the CDR3 is TGTGCCTGGGGGGAGACACAGGGGGCGAATGGCTACACCTTC. Translation gives CAWGETQGANGYTF. This chain uses TRBV30 with TRBJ1-2; 9 bases map to TRBD1. V trimming: 5 bases; J trimming: 6 bases; junction bases outside the gene matches: 10. Germline loops: CDR1 GTSNPN, CDR2 SVGIG (reference sequence). The CDR3 totals 14 residues.

The CDR3 loop is CASSQRPPGADTQYF. The CDR3 region has the DNA TGTGCCAGCAGTCAGCGCCCCCCTGGGGCAGATACGCAGTATTTT. The chain combines TRBV2 with TRBJ2-3; D gene unclear. This CDR3 spans 15 amino acids. V lost 5 bases, J lost 4 bases, and 16 bases lay in between. The germline V gene encodes CDR1 SNHLY and CDR2 FYNNEI.

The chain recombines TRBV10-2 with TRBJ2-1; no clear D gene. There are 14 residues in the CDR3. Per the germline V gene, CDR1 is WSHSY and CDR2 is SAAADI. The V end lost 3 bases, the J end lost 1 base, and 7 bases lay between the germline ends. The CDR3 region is CASSDSISYNEQFF. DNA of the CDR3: TGCGCCAGCAGTGATAGTATTTCCTACAATGAGCAGTTCTTC.

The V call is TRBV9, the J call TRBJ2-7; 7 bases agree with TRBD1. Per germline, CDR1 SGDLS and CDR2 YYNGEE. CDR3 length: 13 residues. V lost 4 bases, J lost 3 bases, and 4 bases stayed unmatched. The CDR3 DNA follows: TGTGCCAGCAGCCCCCGACAGGGCTACGAGCAGTACTTC. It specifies CASSPRQGYEQYF.

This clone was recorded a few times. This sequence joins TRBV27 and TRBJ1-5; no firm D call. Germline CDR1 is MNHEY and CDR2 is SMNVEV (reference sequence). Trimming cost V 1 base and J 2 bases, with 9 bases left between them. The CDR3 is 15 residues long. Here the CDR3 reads CASSLYGLGNQPQHF. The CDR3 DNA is TGTGCCAGCAGTTTATACGGGCTCGGCAATCAGCCCCAGCATTTT.

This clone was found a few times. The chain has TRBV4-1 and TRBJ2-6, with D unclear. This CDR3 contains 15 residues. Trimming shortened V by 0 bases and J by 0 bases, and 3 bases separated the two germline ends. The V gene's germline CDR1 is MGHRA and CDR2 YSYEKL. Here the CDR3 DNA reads TGCGCCAGCAGCCAAGAACTCTCTGGGGCCAACGTCCTGACTTTC. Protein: CASSQELSGANVLTF.

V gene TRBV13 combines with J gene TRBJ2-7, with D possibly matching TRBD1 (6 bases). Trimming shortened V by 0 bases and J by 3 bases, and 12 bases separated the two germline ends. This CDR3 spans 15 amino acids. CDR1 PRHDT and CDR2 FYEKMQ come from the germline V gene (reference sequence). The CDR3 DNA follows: TGTGCCAGCAGCTTAGGCGGGGCAGGGGACTACGAGCAGTACTTC. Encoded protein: CASSLGGAGDYEQYF.

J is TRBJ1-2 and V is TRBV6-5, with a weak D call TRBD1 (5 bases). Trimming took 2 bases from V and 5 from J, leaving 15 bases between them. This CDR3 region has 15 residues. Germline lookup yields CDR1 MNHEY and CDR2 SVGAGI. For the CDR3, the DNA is TGTGCCAGCAGTTACGGGCAGGGTGGAGGGTATGGCTACACCTTC. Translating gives CASSYGQGGGYGYTF.

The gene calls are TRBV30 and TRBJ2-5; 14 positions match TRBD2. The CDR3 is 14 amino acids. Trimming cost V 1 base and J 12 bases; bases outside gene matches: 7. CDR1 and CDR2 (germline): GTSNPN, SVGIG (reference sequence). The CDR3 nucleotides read TGTGCCTGGAGTGCAGGGACTAGCGGGGGCGGGGAGTACTTC. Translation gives CAWSAGTSGGGEYF.

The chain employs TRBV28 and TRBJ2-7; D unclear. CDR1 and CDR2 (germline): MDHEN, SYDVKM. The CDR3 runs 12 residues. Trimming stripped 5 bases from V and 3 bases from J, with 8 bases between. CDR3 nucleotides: TGTGCCAGCAGTCCCGACGACTACGAGCAGTACTTC. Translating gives CASSPDDYEQYF.

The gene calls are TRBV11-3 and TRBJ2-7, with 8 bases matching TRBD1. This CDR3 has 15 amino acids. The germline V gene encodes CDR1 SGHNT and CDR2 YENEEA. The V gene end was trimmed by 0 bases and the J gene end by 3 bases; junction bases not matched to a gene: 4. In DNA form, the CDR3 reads TGTGCCAGCAGCTTAGATTTCGACAGGGGCTACGAGCAGTACTTC. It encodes CASSLDFDRGYEQYF.